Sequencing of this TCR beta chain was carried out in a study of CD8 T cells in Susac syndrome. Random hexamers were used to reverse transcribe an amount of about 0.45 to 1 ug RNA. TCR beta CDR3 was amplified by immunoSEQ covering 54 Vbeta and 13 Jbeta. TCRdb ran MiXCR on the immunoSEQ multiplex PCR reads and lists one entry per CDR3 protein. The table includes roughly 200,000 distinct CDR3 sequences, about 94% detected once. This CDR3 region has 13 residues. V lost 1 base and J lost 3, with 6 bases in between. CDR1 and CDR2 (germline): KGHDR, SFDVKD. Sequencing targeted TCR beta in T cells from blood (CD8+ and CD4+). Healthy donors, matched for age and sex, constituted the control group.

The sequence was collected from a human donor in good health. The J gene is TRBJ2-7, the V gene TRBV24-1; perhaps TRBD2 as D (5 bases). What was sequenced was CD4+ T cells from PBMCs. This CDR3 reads CATSDFRGYEQYF. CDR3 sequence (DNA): TGTGCCACCAGTGATTTTCGGGGCTACGAGCAGTACTTC.